This note documents a single TCR beta chain sequence. What it binds is unknown. This sample was taken from a study of shared clonotypes between healthy human individuals. General observations from the study: Clonotypes shared by all four donors outscored non-shared clonotypes in generation probability. The researchers took only blood, and tissue repertoires probably look different.

Cells designated naive CD8 were CD45RO-negative and were positively selected for CCR7, with terminally differentiated effector memory CD45RA+ cells excluded. Sequencing used immunoSEQ multiplex PCR; TCRdb keeps in-frame clones, though not all of them. The sample has 2 million or so clones, over 85% seen once. This CDR3 spans 17 amino acids. The germline V gene has CDR1 LGHNA and CDR2 YSLEER. J lost 7 bases, V lost 3 bases, and 13 bases had no gene match. The specimen was naive CD8+ T cells sorted from blood. This receptor was obtained from a man aged 18 to 30 in good health. The chain is built from TRBV4-3 and TRBJ2-1, with TRBD2 matching over 9 bases. CDR3 sequence reads: CASSQDWLAGVRNEQFF. DNA of the CDR3: TGCGCCAGCAGCCAGGATTGGTTAGCGGGAGTGCGGAATGAGCAGTTCTTC.